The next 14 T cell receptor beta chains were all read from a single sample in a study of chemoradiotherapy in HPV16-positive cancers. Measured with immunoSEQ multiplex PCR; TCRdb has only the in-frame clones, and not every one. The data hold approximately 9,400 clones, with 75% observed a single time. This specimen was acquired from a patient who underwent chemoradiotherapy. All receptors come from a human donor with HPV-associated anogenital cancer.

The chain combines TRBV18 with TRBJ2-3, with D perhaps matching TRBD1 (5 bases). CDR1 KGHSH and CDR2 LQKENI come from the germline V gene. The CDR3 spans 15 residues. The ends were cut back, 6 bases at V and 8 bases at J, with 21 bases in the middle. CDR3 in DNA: TGTGCCAGCTCTCCTGAGGCGGCGGCTAGGGGTACGCAGTATTTT. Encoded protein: CASSPEAAARGTQYF.

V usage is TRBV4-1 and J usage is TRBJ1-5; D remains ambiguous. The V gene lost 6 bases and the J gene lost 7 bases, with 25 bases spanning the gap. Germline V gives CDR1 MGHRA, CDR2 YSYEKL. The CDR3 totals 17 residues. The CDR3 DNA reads TGCGCCAGCAGTCCAAGGGTTGAGCGGCGGTACGGACAGCCCCAGCATTTT. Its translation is CASSPRVERRYGQPQHF.

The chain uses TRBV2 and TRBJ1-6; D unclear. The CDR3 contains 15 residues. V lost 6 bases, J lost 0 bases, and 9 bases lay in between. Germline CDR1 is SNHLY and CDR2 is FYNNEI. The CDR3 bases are TGTGCCAGCAGGCGAGAGAGCTCCTATAATTCACCCCTCCACTTT. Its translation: CASRRESSYNSPLHF.

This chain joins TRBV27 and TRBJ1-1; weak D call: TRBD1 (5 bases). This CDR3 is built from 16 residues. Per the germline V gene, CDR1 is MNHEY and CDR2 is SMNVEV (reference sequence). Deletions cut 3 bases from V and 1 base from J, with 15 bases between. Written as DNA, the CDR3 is TGTGCCAGCAGTTTGCCCCACAGGCCCTCGAACACTGAAGCTTTCTTT. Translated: CASSLPHRPSNTEAFF.

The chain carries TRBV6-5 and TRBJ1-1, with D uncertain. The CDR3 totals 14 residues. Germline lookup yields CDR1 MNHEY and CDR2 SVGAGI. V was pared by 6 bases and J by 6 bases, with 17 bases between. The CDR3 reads CASSPGRQGSEAFF. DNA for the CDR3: TGTGCCAGCAGCCCCGGCCGACAAGGGTCTGAAGCTTTCTTT.

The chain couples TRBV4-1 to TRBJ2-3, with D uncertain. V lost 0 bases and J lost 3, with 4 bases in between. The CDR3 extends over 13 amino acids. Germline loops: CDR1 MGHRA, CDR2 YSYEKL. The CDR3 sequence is CASSQDFTDTQYF. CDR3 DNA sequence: TGCGCCAGCAGCCAAGATTTTACAGATACGCAGTATTTT.

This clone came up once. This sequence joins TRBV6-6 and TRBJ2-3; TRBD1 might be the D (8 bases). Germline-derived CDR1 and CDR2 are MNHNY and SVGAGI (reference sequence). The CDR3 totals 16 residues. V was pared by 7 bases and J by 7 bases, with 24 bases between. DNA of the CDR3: TGTGCCAGCACTTGGGAGGGACAGGCGGCCCCCCATACGCAGTATTTT. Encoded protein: CASTWEGQAAPHTQYF.

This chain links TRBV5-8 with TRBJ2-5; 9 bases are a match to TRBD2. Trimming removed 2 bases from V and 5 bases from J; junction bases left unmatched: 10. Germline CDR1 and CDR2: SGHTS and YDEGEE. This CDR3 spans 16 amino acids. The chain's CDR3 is CASSFKVAGAWETQYF. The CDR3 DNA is TGTGCCAGCAGCTTCAAGGTAGCGGGAGCCTGGGAGACCCAGTACTTC. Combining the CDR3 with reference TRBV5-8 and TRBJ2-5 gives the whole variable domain EAGVTQSPTHLIKTRGQQATLRCSPISGHTSVYWYQQALGLGLQFLLWYDEGEERNRGNFPPRFSGRQFPNYSSELNVNALELEDSALYLCASSFKVAGAWETQYFGPGTRLLVL.

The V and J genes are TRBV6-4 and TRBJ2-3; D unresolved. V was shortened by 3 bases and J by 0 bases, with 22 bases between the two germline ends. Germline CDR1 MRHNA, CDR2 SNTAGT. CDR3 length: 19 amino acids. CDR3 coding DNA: TGTGCCAGCAGTGAAAGTCATGGGATGGGGAAAGGAAGCACAGATACGCAGTATTTT. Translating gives CASSESHGMGKGSTDTQYF.

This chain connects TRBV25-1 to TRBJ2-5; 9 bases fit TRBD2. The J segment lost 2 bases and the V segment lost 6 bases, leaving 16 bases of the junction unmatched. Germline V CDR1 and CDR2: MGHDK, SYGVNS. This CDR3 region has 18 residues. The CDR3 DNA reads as TGTGCCAGCAGCGGGGGGCGGGAGGGCCAAACGGCGCAAGAGACCCAGTACTTC. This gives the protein CASSGGREGQTAQETQYF.

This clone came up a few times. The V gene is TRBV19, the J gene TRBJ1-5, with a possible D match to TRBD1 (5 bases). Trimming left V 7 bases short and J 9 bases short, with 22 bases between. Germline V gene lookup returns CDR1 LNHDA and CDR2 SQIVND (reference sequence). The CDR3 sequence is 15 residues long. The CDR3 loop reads CASKPTASNPRPQHF. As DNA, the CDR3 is TGTGCCAGTAAGCCGACAGCTTCTAATCCTCGGCCCCAGCATTTT.

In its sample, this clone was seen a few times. The CDR3 DNA sequence: TGTGCCAGCAGCTCGGATAGCGGGGGGTGGGATACGCAGTATTTT. The encoded protein is CASSSDSGGWDTQYF. The chain links TRBV11-3 to TRBJ2-3, with 10 bases that match TRBD2. Germline V gene data show CDR1 as SGHNT and CDR2 as YENEEA. V lost 4 bases and J lost 6; bases outside the gene matches: 7. There are 15 residues in the CDR3.

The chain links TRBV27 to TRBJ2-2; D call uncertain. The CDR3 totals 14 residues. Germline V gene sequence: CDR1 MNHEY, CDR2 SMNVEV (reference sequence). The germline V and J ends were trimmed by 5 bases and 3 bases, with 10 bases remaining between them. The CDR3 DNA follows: TGTGCCAGCAGTCAAAGAACCGACACCGGGGAGCTGTTTTTT. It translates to CASSQRTDTGELFF.

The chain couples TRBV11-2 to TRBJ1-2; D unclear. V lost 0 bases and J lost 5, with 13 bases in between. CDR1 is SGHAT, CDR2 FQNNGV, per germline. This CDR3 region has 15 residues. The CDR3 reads CASSLEGKVLYGYTF. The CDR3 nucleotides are TGTGCCAGCAGCTTAGAAGGGAAGGTCCTATATGGCTACACCTTC.